Below, 24 T cell receptor beta chains from the same sample are listed, as sequenced in a study of shared clonotypes between healthy human individuals. Clones were read by immunoSEQ multiplex PCR, and TCRdb kept only the in-frame ones, dropping some. The table lists more than 2 million clones, around 95% of them singletons. The sequenced sample was naive CD4+ T cells sorted from blood. Sample subset: CD45RA+ positively selected. These receptors all stem from a man younger than 30 in good health.

V and J are TRBV4-3 and TRBJ2-7; 13 bases match TRBD2. Per the germline V gene, CDR1 is LGHNA and CDR2 is YSLEER. V was clipped by 0 bases and J by 6 bases; unmatched bases: 5. The CDR3 contains 16 residues. This CDR3 reads CASSQELAGGQGEQYF. CDR3 sequence (DNA): TGCGCCAGCAGCCAAGAACTAGCGGGAGGGCAGGGCGAGCAGTACTTC.

DNA for the CDR3: TGTGCCAGCAGCGCAGAAAGCGGGAGGGCTTTCCGGGGCTCCTACAATGAGCAGTTCTTC. Protein product: CASSAESGRAFRGSYNEQFF. The chain is built from TRBV9 and TRBJ2-1; TRBD2 aligns across 10 bases. The germline CDR1 and CDR2 sequences are SGDLS and YYNGEE. Trimming removed 3 bases from V and 0 bases from J; junction bases left unmatched: 15. This CDR3 has 20 residues.

V and J are TRBV4-1 and TRBJ1-5; a weak D match, TRBD1 (6 bases). Per the germline V gene, CDR1 is MGHRA and CDR2 is YSYEKL. V was clipped by 4 bases and J by 4 bases, with 11 bases between them. The CDR3 sequence is 14 residues long. The CDR3 spells CASSRRRGNQPQHF. In DNA form, the CDR3 reads TGCGCCAGCAGCCGCCGTAGGGGGAATCAGCCCCAGCATTTT.

This sequence joins TRBV5-1 and TRBJ1-2; 9 bases match TRBD1. This CDR3 region has 16 residues. Germline trimming cut 0 bases from V and 5 bases from J; bases unmatched to any gene: 8. Per the germline V gene, CDR1 is SGHRS and CDR2 is YFSETQ. CDR3 region: CASSLDLGTGSYGYTF. In nucleotides, the CDR3 is TGCGCCAGCAGCTTGGATCTCGGGACAGGGTCTTATGGCTACACCTTC.

V and J are TRBV7-2 and TRBJ2-3, with 11 bases fitting TRBD2. There are 16 residues in the CDR3. In germline, CDR1 is SGHTA, CDR2 FQGNSA. J was trimmed by 2 bases and V by 3 bases; bases with no gene match: 4. CDR3 sequence (DNA): TGTGCCAGCAGCTTTCGACTAGCGGGGACCACAGATACGCAGTATTTT. It encodes CASSFRLAGTTDTQYF.

This clone appeared once. The chain recombines TRBV10-3 with TRBJ2-1; TRBD2 matches 8 bases. With 0 bases clipped from V and 5 bases from J, the junction kept 6 bases outside the gene matches. The CDR3 is 16 residues long. The germline gives CDR1 ENHRY, CDR2 SYGVKD. The CDR3 reads CAISESGRGGDNEQFF. CDR3 nucleotides: TGTGCCATCAGTGAGTCGGGACGGGGGGGAGACAATGAGCAGTTCTTC.

The chain recombines TRBV4-3 with TRBJ1-4; D may be TRBD1 (6 bases). This CDR3 is 16 amino acids long. Germline V gene lookup returns CDR1 LGHNA and CDR2 YSLEER. Trimming removed 0 bases from V and 5 bases from J, with 13 bases in between. CDR3 loop: CASSQDLSQGNEKLFF. The CDR3 coding sequence is TGCGCCAGCAGCCAAGATCTTTCCCAGGGGAATGAAAAACTGTTTTTT.

The gene calls are TRBV7-3 and TRBJ2-3; 10 bases fit TRBD1. V trimming: 4 bases; J trimming: 1 base; junction bases outside the gene matches: 8. In germline, CDR1 is SGHTA, CDR2 FQGTGA. The CDR3 is 17 amino acids. CDR3 loop: CASSSQDRGLGTDTQYF. The CDR3 bases are TGTGCCAGCAGCTCTCAAGACAGGGGGCTTGGCACAGATACGCAGTATTTT.

CDR3 residues: CASGERADEQYF. In DNA form, the CDR3 reads TGCGCCAGCGGGGAGAGGGCGGACGAGCAGTACTTC. The chain combines TRBV5-1 with TRBJ2-5, with D possibly TRBD2 on 5 matching bases. The J call is in doubt because the DNA end fits TRBJ2-7 better. Germline CDR1 and CDR2: SGHRS and YFSETQ. This CDR3 has 12 residues.

The rearrangement uses TRBV29-1 and TRBJ2-3; D gene uncertain. V lost 3 bases and J 6 bases, leaving 10 bases between the germline ends. The CDR3 has 12 residues. Per germline, CDR1 SQVTM and CDR2 ANQGSEA. The CDR3 spells CSVELDSDTQYF. CDR3 DNA: TGCAGCGTTGAGTTGGATTCCGATACGCAGTATTTT.

Points on this clone: Other nucleotide sequences in the sample specify the same CDR3. The rearrangement joins TRBV6-5 to TRBJ1-6; D may be TRBD1 (5 bases). Deletions cut 4 bases from V and 7 bases from J, with 11 bases between. The CDR3 has 14 amino acids. Germline loops: CDR1 MNHEY, CDR2 SVGAGI. CDR3 sequence reads: CASSSGTGNSPLHF. As DNA, the CDR3 is TGTGCCAGCAGTTCCGGGACTGGGAATTCACCCCTCCACTTT.

The chain carries TRBV5-1 and TRBJ1-4; 10 positions agree with TRBD1. Germline trimming cut 3 bases from V and 8 bases from J; bases unmatched to any gene: 4. Germline V gene sequence: CDR1 SGHRS, CDR2 YFSETQ. This CDR3 has 14 residues. CDR3 loop: CASSWDRGSEKLFF. The DNA of the CDR3 is TGCGCCAGCAGCTGGGACAGGGGCAGCGAAAAACTGTTTTTT.

The V gene is TRBV5-6, the J gene TRBJ1-6, with D perhaps matching TRBD1 (5 bases). The CDR3 runs 15 residues. Trimming stripped 3 bases from V and 0 bases from J, with 7 bases between. From germline, CDR1 is SGHDT and CDR2 YYEEEE. The CDR3 nucleotides read TGTGCCAGCAGCTCTGGGGGCTCCTATAATTCACCCCTCCACTTT. Residues: CASSSGGSYNSPLHF.

J is TRBJ2-7 and V is TRBV11-3; D unclear. The ends were cut back, 5 bases at V and 4 bases at J, with 12 bases in the middle. Germline values: CDR1 SGHNT, CDR2 YENEEA. CDR3 length: 13 amino acids. The CDR3 DNA sequence: TGTGCCAGCAGCCTCGCGGACGGGTACGAGCAGTACTTC. It codes for CASSLADGYEQYF. The entire variable domain, with the rest obtained from reference TRBV11-3 and TRBJ2-7, is as follows: EAGVVQSPRYKIIEKKQPVAFWCNPISGHNTLYWYLQNLGQGPELLIRYENEEAVDDSQLPKDRFSAERLKGVDSTLKIQPAELGDSAVYLCASSLADGYEQYFGPGTRLTVT.

The gene calls are TRBV6-5 and TRBJ2-3; D may match TRBD1 or TRBD2 (5 bases each). CDR3 length: 14 residues. The germline CDR1 and CDR2 sequences are MNHEY and SVGAGI. Trimming cost V 7 bases and J 5 bases, with 16 bases left between them. This CDR3 reads CASKPTASLDTQYF. CDR3 bases: TGTGCCAGCAAGCCGACAGCTAGCTTAGATACGCAGTATTTT.

This chain links TRBV6-1 with TRBJ2-7; perhaps TRBD1 as D (6 bases). Between the trimmed V and J ends, which lost 9 bases and 4 bases, there was a span of 13 bases. The CDR3 has 12 residues. Germline V CDR1 and CDR2: MNHNS, SASEGT. CDR3 residues: CASLDRYYEQYF. CDR3 coding DNA: TGTGCCAGTTTAGACAGGTATTACGAGCAGTACTTC.

J is TRBJ2-7 and V is TRBV6-5, with 7 bases lining up with TRBD1. The CDR3 runs to 15 residues. The germline CDR1 and CDR2 sequences are MNHEY and SVGAGI. The V and J ends lost 7 bases and 4 bases, in that order; junction bases with no gene match: 13. This CDR3 reads CASNFRDRLHYEQYF. Written as DNA, the CDR3 is TGTGCCAGCAACTTTCGGGACAGATTACATTACGAGCAGTACTTC.

The chain is built from TRBV2 and TRBJ1-2; 7 bases align to TRBD1. The V gene's germline CDR1 is SNHLY and CDR2 FYNNEI. V gave up 0 bases and J gave up 8 bases; unmatched junction bases: 6. This CDR3 is built from 14 residues. The chain's CDR3 is CASSEANRGRGYTF. The CDR3 DNA is TGTGCCAGCAGTGAAGCTAACAGGGGCCGGGGCTACACCTTC.

V and J are TRBV28 and TRBJ1-6; a weak D match, TRBD1 (5 bases). V lost 5 bases and J lost 12, with 20 bases in between. The CDR3 loop spans 15 amino acids. CDR1 is MDHEN, CDR2 SYDVKM, per germline. CDR3 sequence (DNA): TGTGCCAGCAGTCTAAGAGTCACCCGGGGGTTACCCCTCCACTTT. Translation gives CASSLRVTRGLPLHF.

This chain links TRBV4-1 with TRBJ2-1; the D is unclear. Trimming left V 0 bases short and J 7 bases short, with 10 bases between. The CDR3 consists of 14 residues. Germline CDR1 and CDR2: MGHRA and YSYEKL. The CDR3 sequence is CASSQDLIVNEQFF. The CDR3 region has the DNA TGCGCCAGCAGCCAAGATTTAATAGTTAATGAGCAGTTCTTC.

V and J are TRBV6-5 and TRBJ1-2, with 8 nucleotides matching TRBD1. Germline CDR1 and CDR2: MNHEY and SVGAGI. V dropped 10 bases and J dropped 7; count of bases not matched to a gene: 14. The CDR3 runs to 14 residues. This CDR3 is CATSRAGGNGGYTF. CDR3 coding DNA: TGTGCCACCTCTCGGGCAGGGGGCAATGGTGGCTACACCTTC.

A word on this clone: Other DNA sequences in the same sample also yield this CDR3. The V call is TRBV5-1, the J call TRBJ2-5; 7 positions agree with TRBD1. V lost 4 bases and J lost 2; bases outside the gene matches: 5. Germline CDR1 and CDR2: SGHRS and YFSETQ. This CDR3 contains 14 residues. The CDR3 DNA is TGCGCCAGCAGCCCTGGGACAGTGCAAGAGACCCAGTACTTC. Translating gives CASSPGTVQETQYF.

Note on this clone: The sample carries other DNA sequences with the same CDR3. The chain is built from TRBV7-9 and TRBJ2-5; TRBD1 matches at 10 bases. V lost 1 base, J lost 5 bases, and 4 bases stayed unmatched. The germline V gene encodes CDR1 SEHNR and CDR2 FQNEAQ (reference sequence). CDR3 length equals 15 residues. CDR3 region: CASSLGQGARETQYF. DNA for the CDR3: TGTGCCAGCAGCTTAGGACAGGGGGCGCGGGAGACCCAGTACTTC.

The chain is built from TRBV2 and TRBJ1-1, with D perhaps matching TRBD1 (5 bases). The CDR3 contains 12 residues. Deletions cut 7 bases from V and 5 bases from J, with 11 bases between. Germline CDR1 is SNHLY and CDR2 is FYNNEI. The CDR3 sequence: CASIREGTEAFF. The CDR3 DNA sequence: TGTGCCAGCATAAGGGAGGGGACTGAAGCTTTCTTT.